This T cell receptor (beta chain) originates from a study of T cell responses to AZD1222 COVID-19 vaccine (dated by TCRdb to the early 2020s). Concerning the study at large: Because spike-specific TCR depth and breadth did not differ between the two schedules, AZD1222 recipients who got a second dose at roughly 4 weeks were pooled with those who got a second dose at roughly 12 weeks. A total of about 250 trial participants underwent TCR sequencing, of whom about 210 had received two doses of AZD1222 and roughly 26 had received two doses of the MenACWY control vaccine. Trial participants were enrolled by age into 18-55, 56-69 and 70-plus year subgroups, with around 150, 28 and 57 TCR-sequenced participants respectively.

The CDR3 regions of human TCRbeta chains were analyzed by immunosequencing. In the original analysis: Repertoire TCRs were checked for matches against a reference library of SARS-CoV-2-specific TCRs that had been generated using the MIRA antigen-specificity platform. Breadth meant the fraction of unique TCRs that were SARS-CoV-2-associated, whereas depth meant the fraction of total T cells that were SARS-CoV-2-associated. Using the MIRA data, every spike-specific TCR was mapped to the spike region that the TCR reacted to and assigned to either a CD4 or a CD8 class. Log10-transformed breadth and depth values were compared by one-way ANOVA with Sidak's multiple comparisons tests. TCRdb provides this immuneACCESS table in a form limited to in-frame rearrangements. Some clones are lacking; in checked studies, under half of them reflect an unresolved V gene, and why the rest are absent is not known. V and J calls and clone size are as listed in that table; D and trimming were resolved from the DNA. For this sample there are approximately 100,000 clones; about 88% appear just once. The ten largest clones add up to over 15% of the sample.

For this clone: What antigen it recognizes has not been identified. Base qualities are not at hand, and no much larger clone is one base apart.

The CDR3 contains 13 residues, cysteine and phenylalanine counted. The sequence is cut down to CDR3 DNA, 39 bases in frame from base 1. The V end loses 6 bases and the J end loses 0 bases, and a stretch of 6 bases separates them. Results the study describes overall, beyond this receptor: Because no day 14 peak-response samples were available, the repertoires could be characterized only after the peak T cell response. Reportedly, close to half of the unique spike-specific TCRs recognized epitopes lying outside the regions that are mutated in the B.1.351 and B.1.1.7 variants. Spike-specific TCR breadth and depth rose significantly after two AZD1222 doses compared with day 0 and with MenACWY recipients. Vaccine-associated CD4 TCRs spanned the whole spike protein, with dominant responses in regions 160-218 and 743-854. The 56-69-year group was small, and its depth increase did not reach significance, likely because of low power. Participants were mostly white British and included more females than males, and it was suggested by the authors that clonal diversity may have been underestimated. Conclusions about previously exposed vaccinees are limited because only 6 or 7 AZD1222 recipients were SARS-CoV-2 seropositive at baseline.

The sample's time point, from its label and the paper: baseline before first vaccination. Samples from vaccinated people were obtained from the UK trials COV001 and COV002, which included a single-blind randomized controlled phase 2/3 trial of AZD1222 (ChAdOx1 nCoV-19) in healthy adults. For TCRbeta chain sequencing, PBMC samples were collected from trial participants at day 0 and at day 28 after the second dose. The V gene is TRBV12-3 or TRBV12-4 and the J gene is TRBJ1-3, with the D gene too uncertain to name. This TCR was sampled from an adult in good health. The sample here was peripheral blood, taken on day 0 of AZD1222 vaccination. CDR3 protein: CASRSSSGNTIYF. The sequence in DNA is TGTGCCAGCAGGAGCTCCTCTGGAAACACCATATATTTT.